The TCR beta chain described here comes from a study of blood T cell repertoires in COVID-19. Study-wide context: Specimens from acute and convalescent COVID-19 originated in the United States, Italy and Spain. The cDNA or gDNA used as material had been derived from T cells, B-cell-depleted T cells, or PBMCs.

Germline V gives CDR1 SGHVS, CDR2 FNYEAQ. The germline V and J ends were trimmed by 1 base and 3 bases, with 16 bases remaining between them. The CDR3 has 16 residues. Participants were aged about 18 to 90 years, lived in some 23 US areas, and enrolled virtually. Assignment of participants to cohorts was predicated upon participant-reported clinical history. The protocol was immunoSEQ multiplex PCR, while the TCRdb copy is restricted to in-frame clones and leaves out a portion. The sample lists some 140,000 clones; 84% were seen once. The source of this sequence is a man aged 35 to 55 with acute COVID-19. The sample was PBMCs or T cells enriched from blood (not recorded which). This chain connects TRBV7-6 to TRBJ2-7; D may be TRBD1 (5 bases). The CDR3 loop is CASSLDLGEGHYEQYF. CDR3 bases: TGTGCCAGCAGCTTAGATCTCGGCGAAGGACACTACGAGCAGTACTTC. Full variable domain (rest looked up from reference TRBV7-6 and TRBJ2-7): GAGVSQSPRYKVTKRGQDVALRCDPISGHVSLYWYRQALGQGPEFLTYFNYEAQQDKSGLPNDRFSAERPEGSISTLTIQRTEQRDSAMYRCASSLDLGEGHYEQYFGPGTRLTVT.